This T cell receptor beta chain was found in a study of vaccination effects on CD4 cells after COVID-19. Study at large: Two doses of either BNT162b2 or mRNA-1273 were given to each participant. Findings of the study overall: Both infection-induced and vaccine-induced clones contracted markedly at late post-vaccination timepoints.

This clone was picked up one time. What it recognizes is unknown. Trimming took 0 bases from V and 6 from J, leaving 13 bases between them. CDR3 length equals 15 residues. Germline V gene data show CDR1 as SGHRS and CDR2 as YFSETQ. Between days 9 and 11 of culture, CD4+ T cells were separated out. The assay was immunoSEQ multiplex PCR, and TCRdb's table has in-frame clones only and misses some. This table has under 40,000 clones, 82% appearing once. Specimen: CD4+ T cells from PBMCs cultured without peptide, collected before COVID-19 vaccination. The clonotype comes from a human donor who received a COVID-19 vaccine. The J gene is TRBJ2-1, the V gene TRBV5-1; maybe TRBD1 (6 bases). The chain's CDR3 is CASSLERGHLNEQFF. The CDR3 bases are TGCGCCAGCAGCTTGGAGAGGGGACACCTCAATGAGCAGTTCTTC.